The 30 T cell receptor beta chains listed next were all sequenced from one sample in a study of neurological immune-mediated disorders. TCRdb re-derived calls from the 5' RACE reads in MiXCR, one entry per CDR3 protein. This sample has under 90,000 distinct CDR3 sequences, with around 3.6% found just once. The specimen sequenced was PBMCs. These receptor sequences come from a woman aged 45-60 years with multiple sclerosis.

On this clonotype: A much larger clone differs by one base, so this may be a read error. This sequence joins TRBV7-2 and TRBJ2-7; D tentatively reads TRBD1 or TRBD2 (5 bases each). The CDR3 sequence is 12 residues long. The V gene's germline CDR1 is SGHTA and CDR2 FQGNSA. Trimming shortened V by 4 bases and J by 12 bases, and 16 bases separated the two germline ends. As DNA, the CDR3 is TGTGCCAGCAGCTCCAGGGACCGCGTGCCGTACTTC. The encoded protein is CASSSRDRVPYF. Variable domain in full (rest from reference TRBV7-2 and TRBJ2-7): GAGVSQSPSNKVTEKGKDVELRCDPISGHTALYWYRQSLGQGLEFLIYFQGNSAPDKSGLPSDRFSAERTGGSVSTLTIQRTQQEDSAVYLCASSSRDRVPYFGPGTRLTVT.

This clonotype was counted at least ten times. The V call is TRBV12-3 or TRBV12-4, the J call TRBJ2-3, with 8 bases lining up with TRBD2. There are 15 residues in the CDR3. Losses at the gene ends were 5 bases for V and 5 bases for J; bases not matched to a gene: 9. The CDR3 nucleotides are TGTGCCAGCAGTCCCTTTCGGGGGGGCAGAGATACGCAGTATTTT. This gives the protein CASSPFRGGRDTQYF.

The sample holds many counts of this clonotype. The V call is TRBV20-1, the J call TRBJ2-2; tentatively, D is TRBD1 (6 bases). The germline gives CDR1 DFQATT, CDR2 SNEGSKA (reference sequence). Trimming removed 6 bases from V and 7 bases from J, with 18 bases in between. The CDR3 has 14 residues. The CDR3 reads CSAEQGLANGELFF. Written as DNA, the CDR3 is TGCAGTGCCGAGCAGGGGCTAGCTAACGGGGAGCTGTTTTTT.

At least ten counts were recorded for this clonotype. This chain joins TRBV20-1 and TRBJ2-5; D tentatively reads TRBD1 or TRBD2 (5 bases each). The CDR3 is 12 amino acids. Germline-derived CDR1 and CDR2 are DFQATT and SNEGSKA (reference sequence). CDR3 sequence (DNA): TGCAGCTTGCAGCAGGGAGCGGAGACCCAGTACTTC. It translates to CSLQQGAETQYF.

This clonotype was seen at least ten times. This sequence joins TRBV5-1 and TRBJ2-5; 9 bases fit TRBD1. The germline V gene has CDR1 SGHRS and CDR2 YFSETQ. With V trimmed by 0 bases and J by 4 bases, 4 bases remained unmatched. The CDR3 has 15 amino acids. CDR3 coding DNA: TGCGCCAGCAGCTTGGCCGACAGGGGGTCAGAGACCCAGTACTTC. Its protein is CASSLADRGSETQYF.

In this sample, this clonotype turned up many times. This sequence joins TRBV4-2 and TRBJ2-1; D ambiguous. Germline V CDR1 and CDR2: LGHNA, YNFKEQ. The CDR3 contains 13 residues. The V end lost 2 bases, the J end lost 6 bases, and 8 bases lay between the germline ends. In DNA form, the CDR3 reads TGTGCCAGCAGCCAACCTAGTAGCAATGAGCAGTTCTTC. Translating gives CASSQPSSNEQFF.

This clonotype was picked up many times. The V gene is TRBV12-3 or TRBV12-4, the J gene TRBJ1-2, with 9 nucleotides matching TRBD1. J lost 8 bases, V lost 5 bases, and 9 bases had no gene match. The CDR3 is 14 amino acids. The CDR3 loop reads CASSHRDRDLGYTF. The CDR3 bases are TGTGCCAGCAGTCACCGGGACAGGGACTTAGGCTACACCTTC.

Many counts were recorded for this clonotype. The gene calls are TRBV3-1 and TRBJ2-1, with a weak D call TRBD1 (5 bases). The V gene's germline CDR1 is LGHDT and CDR2 YNNKEL (reference sequence). The CDR3 runs to 11 residues. The V gene lost 5 bases and the J gene lost 10 bases, with 9 bases spanning the gap. DNA of the CDR3: TGTGCCAGCAGCAGGGGCCAGGAGCAGTTCTTC. Protein: CASSRGQEQFF.

This clonotype was found many times. The CDR3 sequence is CASSLLYGAHRNEQFF. The CDR3 DNA sequence: TGTGCCAGCAGCTTATTGTACGGGGCCCATCGGAATGAGCAGTTCTTC. The chain couples TRBV7-9 to TRBJ2-1, with D possibly called TRBD1 or TRBD2 (5 bases each). The CDR3 consists of 16 residues. Germline loops: CDR1 SEHNR, CDR2 FQNEAQ (reference sequence). Trimming cost V 2 bases and J 7 bases, with 18 bases left between them.

This clonotype was picked up many times. This chain uses TRBV20-1 with TRBJ1-5, with 7 nucleotides matching TRBD1. The V gene's germline CDR1 is DFQATT and CDR2 SNEGSKA (reference sequence). CDR3 size: 14 residues. Trimming removed 6 bases from V and 2 bases from J; junction bases left unmatched: 7. The CDR3 sequence is CSADPGTGNQPQHF. The CDR3 DNA sequence: TGCAGTGCCGACCCCGGGACAGGCAATCAGCCCCAGCATTTT.

Regarding this clonotype: This may be a read error: a much more frequent sequence differs by one nucleotide. This sequence joins TRBV15 and TRBJ1-5; 7 bases align to TRBD1. Germline V gene data show CDR1 as LNHNV and CDR2 as YYDKDF (reference sequence). The CDR3 contains 15 residues. The CDR3 coding sequence is TGTGCCACCAGCAGACGTACAGGGGCCAATCAGCACCAGCATTTT. Its protein is CATSRRTGANQHQHF.

This clonotype was seen repeatedly, ten times or more. The rearrangement uses TRBV10-3 and TRBJ1-1, with D uncertain. The ends were cut back, 10 bases at V and 0 bases at J, with 12 bases in the middle. The V gene's germline CDR1 is ENHRY and CDR2 SYGVKD. This CDR3 comprises 13 residues. The CDR3 loop is CATQYLMNTEAFF. CDR3 nucleotide sequence: TGTGCCACCCAGTACCTCATGAACACTGAAGCTTTCTTT.

At least ten counts were recorded for this clonotype. The V gene is TRBV7-2, the J gene TRBJ2-5, with 7 positions matching TRBD1. CDR1 is SGHTA and CDR2 is FQGNSA in the germline V gene. V dropped 4 bases and J dropped 7; count of bases not matched to a gene: 6. The CDR3 covers 13 residues. CDR3 region: CASSSDRTGTQYF. CDR3 sequence (DNA): TGTGCCAGCAGCTCGGACAGGACGGGGACCCAGTACTTC.

This clonotype was picked up many times. The chain recombines TRBV20-1 with TRBJ2-7; no firm D call. Trimming left V 3 bases short and J 2 bases short, with 17 bases between. The germline CDR1 and CDR2 sequences are DFQATT and SNEGSKA (reference sequence). The CDR3 runs 15 residues. This CDR3 is CSASARGRTTYEQYF. In DNA, the CDR3 is TGCAGTGCTAGTGCCCGTGGCAGGACGACCTACGAGCAGTACTTC.

This clonotype was seen only a few times. A much larger clone lies a single base off, so this may be a read error. This chain joins TRBV21-1 and TRBJ1-4; the D call of TRBD1 is as the table states it, not checked on the DNA. TRBV21-1 is a pseudogene. The CDR3 consists of 13 residues. CDR3 in amino acids: CASSHGQGKKLFF. CDR3 coding DNA: TGTGCCAGCAGCCACGGACAGGGTAAAAAACTGTTTTTT.

In its sample, this clonotype was seen many times. The gene calls are TRBV7-2 and TRBJ1-6, with D uncertain. Germline CDR1 is SGHTA and CDR2 is FQGNSA. V gave up 7 bases and J gave up 15 bases, with 19 bases separating them. The CDR3 contains 13 residues. CDR3 DNA sequence: TGTGCCAGCACCACCCCCTCACAGTCTTACCTCCACTTT. Translation: CASTTPSQSYLHF.

In its sample, this clonotype was seen many times. J is TRBJ1-1 and V is TRBV5-5; 10 bases align to TRBD1. The CDR3 runs to 15 residues. V trimming: 4 bases; J trimming: 2 bases; junction bases outside the gene matches: 5. Germline values: CDR1 SGHKS, CDR2 YYEKEE (reference sequence). In DNA form, the CDR3 reads TGTGCCAGCAGCATAGGACAGGGGGTTAACACTGAAGCTTTCTTT. It is translated as CASSIGQGVNTEAFF.

This clonotype was seen repeatedly, ten times or more. The chain links TRBV19 to TRBJ2-5; TRBD1 aligns across 7 bases. The germline V gene has CDR1 LNHDA and CDR2 SQIVND (reference sequence). Trimming took 5 bases from V and 5 from J; bases not matched to a gene: 5. This CDR3 has 13 residues. The CDR3 loop reads CASSVTGSETQYF. The CDR3 DNA follows: TGTGCCAGTAGTGTGACAGGGTCCGAGACCCAGTACTTC.

This clonotype was picked up many times. The J gene is TRBJ2-7, the V gene TRBV20-1; D ambiguous. With 5 bases removed from V and 0 bases from J, the gap between germline ends came to 14 bases. CDR3 length: 14 amino acids. From germline, CDR1 is DFQATT and CDR2 SNEGSKA (reference sequence). The CDR3 DNA reads TGCAGTGCTCCAGTCCCGTTCCTCTCCTACGAGCAGTACTTC. Its translation is CSAPVPFLSYEQYF.

J is TRBJ2-2 and V is TRBV7-2; TRBD2 aligns across 7 bases. The germline V gene encodes CDR1 SGHTA and CDR2 FQGNSA. This CDR3 comprises 18 residues. After removal of 5 bases from V and 3 bases from J, the junction contained 15 bases not matched to a gene. The CDR3 nucleotides are TGTGCCAGCAGCCTAGTCCTGTTGGTGGGGGGGTACACCGGGGAGCTGTTTTTT. Protein product: CASSLVLLVGGYTGELFF.

This clonotype was picked up many times. This chain joins TRBV5-1 and TRBJ1-4, with D possibly being TRBD1 (5 bases). In germline, CDR1 is SGHRS, CDR2 YFSETQ. Trimming left V 5 bases short and J 3 bases short, with 11 bases between. The CDR3 runs to 14 residues. The CDR3 sequence: CASSMGPANEKLFF. DNA for the CDR3: TGCGCCAGCAGTATGGGACCGGCTAATGAAAAACTGTTTTTT.

Details on this clonotype: One base away lies a much larger clone, so this may be a sequencing read error. The rearrangement uses TRBV5-1 and TRBJ1-3; 8 nucleotides agree with TRBD1. V lost 6 bases, J lost 10 bases, and 6 bases stayed unmatched. From germline, CDR1 is SGHRS and CDR2 YFSETQ. The CDR3 spans 12 residues. The CDR3 bases are TGCGCCAGCAAAGACAGGGGAGAAACCATATATTTT. Its protein product is CASKDRGETIYF.

This clonotype was seen at least ten times. The chain links TRBV2 to TRBJ1-1, with TRBD1 as a possible D gene (6 bases). Germline CDR1 reads SNHLY; CDR2 reads FYNNEI. The CDR3 has 15 amino acids. V lost 3 bases and J 7 bases, leaving 18 bases between the germline ends. This CDR3 is CASSDSFTGRDEAFF. The CDR3 nucleotides are TGTGCCAGCAGTGATTCTTTTACAGGGAGGGATGAAGCTTTCTTT.

This clonotype has ten or more counts. This chain uses TRBV12-3 or TRBV12-4 with TRBJ2-5; D remains ambiguous. This CDR3 spans 13 amino acids. With 7 bases removed from V and 2 bases from J, the gap between germline ends came to 11 bases. This chain's CDR3 is CASTRGLQETQYF. In DNA, the CDR3 is TGTGCCAGCACTCGAGGATTACAAGAGACCCAGTACTTC.

This clonotype was seen at least ten times. The chain carries TRBV12-3 or TRBV12-4 and TRBJ2-7; 8 nucleotides align to TRBD1. Unmatched junction bases numbered 12, after V lost 2 bases and J lost 3 bases. The CDR3 is 17 amino acids. The CDR3 spells CASSLSGGGKNLYEQYF. CDR3 bases: TGTGCCAGCAGTTTATCAGGGGGCGGAAAAAACCTCTACGAGCAGTACTTC.

The sample holds many counts of this clonotype. This chain joins TRBV20-1 and TRBJ2-7, with 8 nucleotides matching TRBD1. Germline V gene lookup returns CDR1 DFQATT and CDR2 SNEGSKA (reference sequence). J was trimmed by 0 bases and V by 4 bases; bases with no gene match: 5. CDR3 length equals 14 residues. The CDR3 DNA reads TGCAGTGCTACTCGGACAGGGTCCTCCTACGAGCAGTACTTC. This gives the protein CSATRTGSSYEQYF.

This clonotype was detected many times. CDR3 sequence reads: CASSPGQGRAFF. The CDR3, as DNA: TGCGCCAGCAGCCCGGGACAGGGTAGGGCTTTCTTT. This sequence joins TRBV5-1 and TRBJ1-1, with 9 bases fitting TRBD1. CDR1 and CDR2 (germline): SGHRS, YFSETQ. This CDR3 comprises 12 residues. V was pared by 4 bases and J by 11 bases, with 6 bases of the junction left unmatched.

This clonotype was observed many times. V is TRBV20-1 and J is TRBJ2-3; 7 bases map to TRBD2. The CDR3 sequence is 16 residues long. The V and J ends lost 0 bases and 6 bases, in that order; junction bases with no gene match: 12. Germline-derived CDR1 and CDR2 are DFQATT and SNEGSKA (reference sequence). CDR3 loop: CSARELPRGTRDTQYF. CDR3 coding DNA: TGCAGTGCTAGAGAGTTGCCGCGGGGGACCAGGGATACGCAGTATTTT.

This clonotype was seen repeatedly, ten times or more. V usage is TRBV24-1 and J usage is TRBJ1-5, with a possible D match to TRBD1 (5 bases). The V gene lost 4 bases and the J gene lost 3 bases, with 12 bases spanning the gap. Germline V CDR1 and CDR2: KGHDR, SFDVKD. The CDR3 sequence is 15 residues long. The CDR3 is CATSDSTATNQPQHF. The CDR3 nucleotides read TGTGCCACCAGTGACTCGACAGCCACCAATCAGCCCCAGCATTTT.

This clonotype was counted at least ten times. CDR3 in amino acids: CSARSTQGNYGYTF. In nucleotides, the CDR3 is TGCAGTGCTAGATCGACACAGGGGAACTATGGCTACACCTTC. The chain employs TRBV20-1 and TRBJ1-2; 7 positions agree with TRBD1. The CDR3 spans 14 residues. Germline lookup yields CDR1 DFQATT and CDR2 SNEGSKA (reference sequence). The junction had 5 bases not matched to a gene; V was cut back by 2 bases and J by 2 bases.